These 24 T cell receptor beta chains share one sample of origin, sequenced in a study of glioma-infiltrating T cells after dendritic cell vaccination. Some clones are missing from TCRdb's copy, which holds only in-frame ones; the method was immunoSEQ multiplex PCR. Of roughly 100,000 clones listed, 90% are singletons. Regarding time point: after dendritic cell vaccination, including at tumor progression/relapse. Source: blood, taken after dendritic cell vaccination. The receptors shown here come from a human donor with glioblastoma.

This clone has a single count. J is TRBJ2-1 and V is TRBV7-3; TRBD1 aligns across 8 bases. There are 15 residues in the CDR3. Germline CDR1 is SGHTA and CDR2 is FQGTGA. Trimming took 5 bases from V and 9 from J; bases not matched to a gene: 12. CDR3: CASSTSTGARSEQFF. Here the CDR3 DNA reads TGTGCCAGCAGCACCTCGACAGGGGCGAGAAGTGAGCAGTTCTTC.

The chain links TRBV5-1 to TRBJ2-7; 7 nucleotides line up with TRBD1. The trim removed 4 bases at V and 0 bases at J, leaving 7 bases unmatched. Germline V gives CDR1 SGHRS, CDR2 YFSETQ. CDR3 size: 15 residues. This chain's CDR3 is CASSPGQPSSYEQYF. In nucleotides, the CDR3 is TGCGCCAGCAGCCCGGGACAGCCGAGCTCCTACGAGCAGTACTTC.

The chain joins TRBV18 to TRBJ1-2, with 10 bases aligning to TRBD1. The CDR3 covers 14 residues. Unmatched junction bases numbered 5, after V lost 3 bases and J lost 7 bases. Germline V gene lookup returns CDR1 KGHSH and CDR2 LQKENI. The CDR3 DNA follows: TGTGCCAGCTCACCTGGGACAGGGGAAGGTGGCTACACCTTC. This translates into CASSPGTGEGGYTF.

The chain carries TRBV19 and TRBJ1-1; D call uncertain. The CDR3 length is 14 residues. V was pared by 4 bases and J by 4 bases, with 13 bases between. The germline V gene has CDR1 LNHDA and CDR2 SQIVND (reference sequence). The CDR3: CASSTPWASTEAFF. CDR3 DNA: TGTGCCAGTAGTACTCCGTGGGCAAGCACTGAAGCTTTCTTT. Looking up the rest from reference TRBV19 and TRBJ1-1 gives the full variable domain: DGGITQSPKYLFRKEGQNVTLSCEQNLNHDAMYWYRQDPGQGLRLIYYSQIVNDFQKGDIAEGYSVSREKKESFPLTVTSAQKNPTAFYLCASSTPWASTEAFFGQGTRLTVV.

The chain combines TRBV6-1 with TRBJ2-3; TRBD2 aligns across 15 bases. The CDR3 spans 15 residues. Trimming took 4 bases from V and 4 from J; bases not matched to a gene: 0. Germline CDR1 reads MNHNS; CDR2 reads SASEGT. The CDR3 loop is CASSGTSGGADTQYF. The CDR3 DNA reads TGTGCCAGCAGTGGGACTAGCGGGGGGGCAGATACGCAGTATTTT.

This rearrangement joins TRBV7-6 to TRBJ2-1, with TRBD2 as a possible D gene (5 bases). CDR1 and CDR2 (germline): SGHVS, FNYEAQ. CDR3 length: 16 residues. V shed 7 bases and J shed 0 bases, with 16 bases lying between them. The CDR3 bases are TGTGCCAGCACCTCTCGCGGGCTCGGCTCCTACAATGAGCAGTTCTTC. Translation: CASTSRGLGSYNEQFF.

This sequence joins TRBV4-1 and TRBJ1-2; no clear D. Per the germline V gene, CDR1 is MGHRA and CDR2 is YSYEKL. The V end was cut by 4 bases, the J end by 3 bases, with 12 bases between. The CDR3 extends over 14 amino acids. The CDR3 protein is CASSLTVHDYGYTF. CDR3 coding DNA: TGCGCCAGCAGCCTTACGGTTCACGACTATGGCTACACCTTC.

This clone showed up just once. The chain has TRBV20-1 and TRBJ2-1, with D maybe TRBD2 (6 bases). The length of the CDR3 is 11 residues. V lost 5 bases to trimming and J lost 7 bases, with 9 bases between them. Germline V gene lookup returns CDR1 DFQATT and CDR2 SNEGSKA (reference sequence). CDR3 coding DNA: TGCAGTGCTCCACGGGGGAATGAGCAGTTCTTC. It encodes CSAPRGNEQFF.

The rearrangement uses TRBV9 and TRBJ1-1, with D maybe TRBD1 (6 bases). The germline CDR1 and CDR2 sequences are SGDLS and YYNGEE. CDR3 size: 12 residues. Between the trimmed V and J ends, which lost 3 bases and 5 bases, there was a span of 8 bases. CDR3 protein: CASSAQGTEAFF. The CDR3 nucleotides read TGTGCCAGCAGCGCGCAGGGGACTGAAGCTTTCTTT.

This chain uses TRBV18 with TRBJ1-1, with 9 bases matching TRBD1. CDR3 length equals 15 residues. Unmatched junction bases numbered 6, after V lost 3 bases and J lost 4 bases. The germline CDR1 and CDR2 sequences are KGHSH and LQKENI. In nucleotides, the CDR3 is TGTGCCAGCTCACCCAGGACAGGGGTGAGCACTGAAGCTTTCTTT. Protein: CASSPRTGVSTEAFF.

This clone was seen a single time. The chain is built from TRBV4-1 and TRBJ2-1; 8 nucleotides align to TRBD2. CDR1 and CDR2 (germline): MGHRA, YSYEKL. The CDR3 is 15 amino acids. Germline trimming cut 3 bases from V and 8 bases from J; bases unmatched to any gene: 9. In nucleotides, the CDR3 is TGCGCCAGCAGCCATGGCAGCGGGAGTGGTTATGAGCAGTTCTTC. Translated: CASSHGSGSGYEQFF.

The chain couples TRBV10-3 to TRBJ1-5, with D perhaps matching TRBD1 (5 bases). Germline V gene lookup returns CDR1 ENHRY and CDR2 SYGVKD. Trimming removed 4 bases at V and 5 bases at J, with 9 bases between. The length of the CDR3 is 13 residues. The CDR3 is CAISGAGDQPQHF. The CDR3 nucleotides are TGTGCCATCAGTGGGGCGGGGGATCAGCCCCAGCATTTT.

Notes on this clone: The same CDR3 arises from other DNA sequences in this sample as well. The V and J genes are TRBV25-1 and TRBJ1-6; 8 bases line up with TRBD1. Germline-derived CDR1 and CDR2 are MGHDK and SYGVNS. CDR3 length equals 14 residues. V shed 6 bases, J shed 6 bases, and the junction held 4 bases outside the gene matches. CDR3 sequence reads: CASRRGQGNSPLHF. CDR3 nucleotides: TGTGCCAGCAGGAGAGGACAGGGTAATTCACCCCTCCACTTT.

This clone was observed a single time. The V gene is TRBV5-1, the J gene TRBJ2-1, with 11 bases aligning to TRBD2. The CDR3 runs 15 residues. With V trimmed by 4 bases and J by 5 bases, 5 bases remained unmatched. Germline V lookup: CDR1 SGHRS, CDR2 YFSETQ. The CDR3 region has the DNA TGCGCCAGCAGCAGACGACTAGCGGGGCACAATGAGCAGTTCTTC. This codes for CASSRRLAGHNEQFF.

This clone was seen once. The rearrangement joins TRBV5-1 to TRBJ2-2, with D hard to call. V was shortened by 1 base and J by 1 base, with 5 bases between the two germline ends. The CDR3 has 14 amino acids. Germline V gene data show CDR1 as SGHRS and CDR2 as YFSETQ. The CDR3 loop is CASSLTQNTGELFF. The CDR3 nucleotides read TGCGCCAGCAGCTTGACACAGAACACCGGGGAGCTGTTTTTT.

The J gene is TRBJ2-2, the V gene TRBV11-3; a possible D gene is TRBD2 (6 bases). The germline gives CDR1 SGHNT, CDR2 YENEEA. There are 15 residues in the CDR3. V was trimmed by 6 bases and J by 2 bases, leaving 13 bases between them. The CDR3 sequence is CASSRKRANTGELFF. Here the CDR3 DNA reads TGTGCCAGCAGTCGTAAGCGGGCCAACACCGGGGAGCTGTTTTTT.

V gene TRBV5-1 combines with J gene TRBJ2-1; TRBD1 agrees at 8 bases. The ends lost 1 base at V and 6 bases at J; junction bases unmatched: 12. Germline V gene lookup returns CDR1 SGHRS and CDR2 YFSETQ. The CDR3 is made up of 17 amino acids. CDR3 amino acids: CASSLWAGGDVANEQFF. The CDR3 nucleotides read TGCGCCAGCAGCTTGTGGGCAGGGGGCGATGTCGCCAATGAGCAGTTCTTC.

The chain recombines TRBV2 with TRBJ2-2, with 7 bases identical to TRBD2. The length of the CDR3 is 15 residues. V lost 8 bases to trimming and J lost 2 bases; unmatched junction nucleotides: 8. The germline V gene encodes CDR1 SNHLY and CDR2 FYNNEI. The CDR3 region has the DNA TGTGCCAGCCTCCGGGCTAGCGGAAACACCGGGGAGCTGTTTTTT. It yields the protein CASLRASGNTGELFF.

The gene calls are TRBV5-6 and TRBJ2-1, with D possibly TRBD2 on 5 matching bases. Germline-derived CDR1 and CDR2 are SGHDT and YYEEEE. V was shortened by 3 bases and J by 9 bases, with 13 bases between the two germline ends. This CDR3 region has 13 residues. The chain's CDR3 is CASSWAAGAEQFF. Written as DNA, the CDR3 is TGTGCCAGCAGCTGGGCTGCGGGTGCTGAGCAGTTCTTC.

In regard to this clone: Other DNA sequences in the same sample also yield this CDR3. V usage is TRBV6-6 and J usage is TRBJ1-2; 7 bases agree with TRBD1. Germline CDR1 is MNHNY and CDR2 is SVGAGI (reference sequence). This CDR3 contains 14 residues. The junction had 5 bases not matched to a gene; V was cut back by 2 bases and J by 5 bases. In DNA, the CDR3 is TGTGCCAGCAGTTACGTCAGGGGGAATTATGGCTACACCTTC. Protein: CASSYVRGNYGYTF.

The chain carries TRBV6-5 and TRBJ1-3; tentative D call: TRBD1 (5 bases). Germline V lookup: CDR1 MNHEY, CDR2 SVGAGI. The CDR3 has 14 residues. V dropped 6 bases and J dropped 0 bases, with 9 bases sitting between them. The CDR3 DNA reads TGTGCCAGCAGAGACAGCCGCTCTGGAAACACCATATATTTT. Its protein product is CASRDSRSGNTIYF.

The chain joins TRBV4-1 to TRBJ2-5, with D tentatively TRBD1 (6 bases). Trimming removed 0 bases from V and 3 bases from J, with 17 bases in between. Germline values: CDR1 MGHRA, CDR2 YSYEKL. The CDR3 has 17 residues. The CDR3 coding sequence is TGCGCCAGCAGCCAAGAGTGGGCCAGGGGTTTCGAAGAGACCCAGTACTTC. It encodes CASSQEWARGFEETQYF.

V usage is TRBV6-5 and J usage is TRBJ1-3, with D perhaps matching TRBD1 (6 bases). The V end was cut by 6 bases, the J end by 4 bases, with 13 bases between. The V gene's germline CDR1 is MNHEY and CDR2 SVGAGI. CDR3 size: 14 residues. CDR3 amino acids: CASRRGGEGNTIYF. DNA for the CDR3: TGTGCCAGCAGAAGGGGGGGGGAAGGAAACACCATATATTTT.

The V gene is TRBV6-5, the J gene TRBJ1-1, with D possibly matching TRBD1 (6 bases). V was trimmed by 0 bases and J by 4 bases, leaving 12 bases between them. This CDR3 has 15 residues. Germline CDR1 and CDR2: MNHEY and SVGAGI. The CDR3 DNA sequence: TGTGCCAGCAGTTACTCCGAGGACAGACCCACTGAAGCTTTCTTT. Its protein product is CASSYSEDRPTEAFF.